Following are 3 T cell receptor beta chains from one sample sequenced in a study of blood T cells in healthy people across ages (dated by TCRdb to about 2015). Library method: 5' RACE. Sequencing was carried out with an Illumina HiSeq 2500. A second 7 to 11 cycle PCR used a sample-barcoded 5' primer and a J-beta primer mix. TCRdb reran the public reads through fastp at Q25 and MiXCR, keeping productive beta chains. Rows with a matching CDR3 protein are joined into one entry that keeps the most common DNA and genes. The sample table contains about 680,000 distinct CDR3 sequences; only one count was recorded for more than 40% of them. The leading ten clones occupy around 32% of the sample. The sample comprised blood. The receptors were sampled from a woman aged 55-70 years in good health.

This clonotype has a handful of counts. The CDR3 nucleotides are TGTGCCAGCAGTTACTCCCCCTCTAGCGGAATCTACAATGAGCAGTTCTTC. Amino acids: CASSYSPSSGIYNEQFF. J is TRBJ2-1 and V is TRBV6-2 or TRBV6-3; 7 positions agree with TRBD2. The CDR3 consists of 17 residues. Germline lookup yields CDR1 MNHEY and CDR2 SVGEGT. With 0 bases clipped from V and 3 bases from J, the junction kept 8 bases outside the gene matches.

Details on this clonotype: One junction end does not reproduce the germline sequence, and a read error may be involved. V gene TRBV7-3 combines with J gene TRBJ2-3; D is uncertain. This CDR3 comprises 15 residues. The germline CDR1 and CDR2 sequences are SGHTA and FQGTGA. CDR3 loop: CACSLSPERTDTQYF. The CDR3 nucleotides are TGTGCCTGCAGCTTAAGTCCTGAACGCACAGATACGCAGTATTTT.

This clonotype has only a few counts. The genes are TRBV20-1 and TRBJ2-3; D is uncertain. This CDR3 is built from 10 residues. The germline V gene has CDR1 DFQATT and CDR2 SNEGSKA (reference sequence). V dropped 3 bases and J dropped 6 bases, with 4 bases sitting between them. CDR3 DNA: TGCAGTGCTAGTCACGATACGCAGTATTTT. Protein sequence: CSASHDTQYF.